This is a list of T cell receptor beta chains from one sample in a study of CD8+CD57+ T cells in acquired aplastic anemia. TCRdb itself ran the reads through MiXCR, one entry per CDR3 protein. Here the sample spans roughly 180,000 distinct CDR3 sequences, about three fifths being singletons. The sequenced material came from sorted CD4+, CD8+, or CD8+CD57+ T cells (not recorded which) from PBMCs. All receptors come from a human donor with aplastic anemia. Each CDR3 is given with its conserved first and last residue. D genes are given only for firm matches. A clone size is listed for some rows: how often the clone was seen (once, few, many), or a class if it is expanded.

D gene	V gene	clone size	J gene	CDR3 protein	CDR3 DNA
.	TRBV4-1	many	TRBJ1-1	CASSQDREMDTEAFF	TGCGCCAGCAGCCAAGACAGGGAAATGGACACTGAAGCTTTCTTT
TRBD2	TRBV2	.	TRBJ2-7	CASSERAGVPYEQYF	TGTGCCAGCAGTGAAAGGGCGGGAGTACCCTACGAGCAGTACTTC
.	TRBV24-1	once	TRBJ2-7	CATSDPPLEQYF	TGTGCCACCAGTGATCCTCCCCTTGAGCAGTACTTC
.	TRBV7-2	few	TRBJ1-4	CASSRTETGEKLFF	TGTGCCAGCAGCCGGACCGAAACGGGGGAAAAACTGTTTTTT
TRBD1	TRBV29-1	.	TRBJ2-5	CSVDRGQETQYF	TGCAGCGTTGACAGGGGGCAAGAGACCCAGTACTTC
TRBD1	TRBV6-6	.	TRBJ2-7	CATVLDRGIEEQYF	TGTGCCACCGTGTTAGACAGGGGAATTGAAGAGCAGTACTTC
TRBD1	TRBV7-9	.	TRBJ1-2	CASSLGDSLANYGYTF	TGTGCCAGCAGCTTAGGGGACAGTCTAGCTAACTATGGCTACACCTTC
.	TRBV7-2	.	TRBJ1-2	CASTIGRGRGYTF	TGTGCCAGCACCATCGGCCGAGGGCGCGGCTACACCTTC
.	TRBV27	many	TRBJ2-5	CASSYGRGRLQETQYF	TGTGCCAGCAGTTACGGTCGGGGACGGCTACAAGAGACCCAGTACTTC
.	TRBV7-2	few	TRBJ2-2	CASSFSGTGELFF	TGTGCCAGCAGCTTCTCCGGGACAGGGGAGCTGTTTTTT
.	TRBV7-6	few	TRBJ2-7	CASSLTQEYEQYF	TGTGCCAGCAGCTTAACTCAAGAGTACGAGCAGTACTTC
.	TRBV7-8	.	TRBJ2-7	CASSNDPGQYF	TGTGCCAGCAGCAACGACCCCGGGCAGTACTTC
.	TRBV15	.	TRBJ1-5	CATSRDLENQPQHF	TGTGCCACCAGCAGAGATTTGGAGAATCAGCCCCAGCATTTT
TRBD2	TRBV14	many	TRBJ2-2	CASSQVLAANTGELFF	TGTGCCAGCAGCCAAGTACTAGCGGCGAACACCGGGGAGCTGTTTTTT
TRBD1	TRBV7-2	.	TRBJ1-5	CASSLMTGSNQPQHF	TGTGCCAGCAGCCTAATGACAGGGAGCAACCAGCCCCAGCATTTT
TRBD1	TRBV25-1	.	TRBJ1-6	CASSELTGRSPLHF	TGTGCCAGCAGTGAATTGACAGGGCGCTCACCCCTCCACTTT
TRBD1	TRBV15	.	TRBJ1-1	CATSSTRIWDRDSNTEAFF	TGTGCCACCAGCTCAACTCGTATATGGGACAGGGATTCTAACACTGAAGCTTTCTTT
TRBD2	TRBV2	.	TRBJ2-3	CASRTTSGGAYTDTQYF	TGTGCCAGCAGGACGACTAGCGGGGGGGCATATACAGATACGCAGTATTTT
.	TRBV10-3	.	TRBJ2-7	CASSGGIGPTYEQYF	TGTGCCAGCAGTGGGGGGATAGGTCCAACCTACGAGCAGTACTTC
.	TRBV5-1	.	TRBJ1-5	CASSLAQGLDSNQPQHF	TGCGCCAGCAGCTTGGCGCAGGGACTTGATAGCAATCAGCCCCAGCATTTT
.	TRBV12-3/TRBV12-4	many	TRBJ2-5	CASSHFGGKETQYF	TGTGCCAGCAGTCATTTTGGAGGAAAAGAGACCCAGTACTTC
.	TRBV14	.	TRBJ2-7	CASRPNGPYEQYF	TGTGCCAGCAGACCCAACGGACCTTACGAGCAGTACTTC
.	TRBV29-1	.	TRBJ2-3	CSVALGDTQYF	TGCAGCGTCGCTCTAGGAGATACGCAGTATTTT
.	TRBV9	few	TRBJ1-1	CASSVDMNTEAFF	TGTGCCAGCAGCGTCGACATGAACACTGAAGCTTTCTTT
TRBD2	TRBV2	.	TRBJ2-7	CASSDPGGTGGTYEQYF	TGTGCCAGCAGTGACCCGGGAGGGACGGGGGGAACCTACGAGCAGTACTTC
.	TRBV7-9	many	TRBJ1-4	CASSLVRGKEKLFF	TGTGCCAGCAGCTTAGTGCGGGGAAAGGAAAAACTGTTTTTT
.	TRBV25-1	.	TRBJ2-3	CASSEFGDTQYF	TGTGCCAGCAGTGAATTTGGAGATACGCAGTATTTT
.	TRBV6-6	many	TRBJ1-2	CASSFVQGNYGYTF	TGTGCCAGCAGTTTTGTACAGGGTAACTATGGCTACACCTTC
TRBD1	TRBV5-6	.	TRBJ2-7	CASTPPDRGAYEQYF	TGTGCCAGCACCCCCCCGGACAGGGGAGCCTACGAGCAGTACTTC
.	TRBV10-3	.	TRBJ2-7	CAISDNYEQYF	TGTGCCATCAGCGATAACTACGAGCAGTACTTC
TRBD2	TRBV19	.	TRBJ2-1	CASSIGSGGSYNEQFF	TGTGCCAGTAGTATAGGTAGCGGGGGGAGCTACAATGAGCAGTTCTTC
.	TRBV5-5	.	TRBJ2-3	CASSYPGESMATDTQYF	TGTGCCAGCAGTTACCCGGGGGAGAGCATGGCCACAGATACGCAGTATTTT
.	TRBV7-9	once	TRBJ2-7	CASSLGLQGTSSYEQYF	TGTGCCAGCAGCTTAGGCTTACAGGGGACTAGCTCCTACGAGCAGTACTTC
TRBD1	TRBV20-1	.	TRBJ1-2	CSARRQGLRDGYTF	TGCAGTGCTCGTCGACAGGGTTTAAGGGATGGCTACACCTTC
TRBD2	TRBV6-4	many	TRBJ2-1	CASSALAGAYNEQFF	TGTGCCAGCAGTGCCCTAGCGGGGGCTTACAATGAGCAGTTCTTC
TRBD1	TRBV27	few	TRBJ1-4	CASSLRTGGEKLFF	TGTGCCAGCAGTTTAAGGACAGGGGGGGAAAAACTGTTTTTT
.	TRBV5-1	.	TRBJ2-7	CASSSSVPIPYEQYF	TGCGCCAGCAGCTCCTCGGTCCCGATCCCCTACGAGCAGTACTTC
.	TRBV2	once	TRBJ2-4	CASSDQGVDIQYF	TGTGCCAGCAGTGACCAGGGAGTGGACATTCAGTACTTC
.	TRBV5-1	few	TRBJ2-1	CASSLAQGTPGTYNEQFF	TGCGCCAGCAGCTTGGCGCAGGGTACCCCAGGTACCTACAATGAGCAGTTCTTC
TRBD2	TRBV7-6	once	TRBJ2-5	CASSLGAGGLRETQYF	TGTGCCAGCAGCTTGGGAGCGGGGGGACTCAGGGAGACCCAGTACTTC
TRBD1	TRBV20-1	.	TRBJ2-5	CSARRQGQETQYF	TGCAGTGCTAGGCGACAGGGGCAAGAGACCCAGTACTTC
.	TRBV11-1	few	TRBJ2-1	CASRGRPRYNEQFF	TGTGCCAGCAGAGGAAGGCCTAGATACAATGAGCAGTTCTTC
TRBD1	TRBV7-3	.	TRBJ2-3	CASSPTGAGDTQYF	TGTGCCAGCAGCCCGACAGGGGCAGGAGATACGCAGTATTTT
.	TRBV12-3/TRBV12-4	many	TRBJ2-3	CASSPWGGDDTQYF	TGTGCCAGCAGTCCTTGGGGCGGTGACGATACGCAGTATTTT
TRBD2	TRBV4-1	.	TRBJ2-6	CASSQDRLAGGLAYVLTF	TGCGCCAGCAGCCAAGATCGACTAGCGGGGGGTCTCGCCTACGTCCTGACTTTC
.	TRBV7-2	.	TRBJ2-1	CASSQLTTTEQFF	TGTGCCAGCAGCCAGTTGACTACCACGGAGCAGTTCTTC
.	TRBV7-2	.	TRBJ1-1	CASSLSPYREAFF	TGTGCCAGCAGCTTATCCCCGTATCGGGAAGCTTTCTTT
.	TRBV10-3	.	TRBJ1-2	CAIMALDALSYGYTF	TGTGCCATCATGGCTCTAGACGCCCTTAGCTATGGCTACACCTTC
TRBD1	TRBV30	.	TRBJ1-6	CAWSGQGVVPPLHF	TGTGCCTGGAGCGGACAGGGGGTTGTTCCACCCCTCCACTTT
.	TRBV25-1	.	TRBJ2-1	CASSEYTGRSRGNEQFF	TGTGCCAGCAGTGAATATACGGGACGGAGCCGTGGGAATGAGCAGTTCTTC